These 20 T cell receptor beta chains were all obtained from the same sample, sequenced in a study of graft-versus-host responses after intestinal transplantation. Sequenced by immunoSEQ multiplex PCR; TCRdb stores in-frame clones only, minus some. The sample includes about 8,100 clones, 60% to 80% seen only once; the top ten take about a tenth. Lymphocytes from graft epithelium and lamina propria were isolated. The specimen was ileum tissue, collected approximately 460 days after transplant. These receptors all come from a human patient who received an intestinal transplant, so some T cells may come from the graft donor.

The CDR3 DNA reads TGTGCCAGCAGCTTATTACAGGGCAACTATGGCTACACCTTC. As protein: CASSLLQGNYGYTF. The V call is TRBV7-8, the J call TRBJ1-2; a possible D gene is TRBD1 (6 bases). The CDR3 sequence is 14 residues long. Germline V CDR1 and CDR2: SGHVS, FQNEAQ. V gave up 2 bases and J gave up 2 bases, with 9 bases separating them.

The gene calls are TRBV5-6 and TRBJ2-5, with 8 bases fitting TRBD2. This CDR3 contains 15 residues. Germline V gene sequence: CDR1 SGHDT, CDR2 YYEEEE. Losses at the gene ends were 2 bases for V and 5 bases for J; bases not matched to a gene: 8. CDR3 DNA: TGTGCCAGCAGCTTCGGAGGGGTAGCGGGGGAGACCCAGTACTTC. Its protein is CASSFGGVAGETQYF.

The chain uses TRBV11-3 and TRBJ2-1, with D hard to call. The CDR3 covers 16 residues. CDR1 is SGHNT and CDR2 is YENEEA in the germline V gene. V dropped 1 base and J dropped 0 bases, with 10 bases sitting between them. CDR3 sequence reads: CASSLGGKSSYNEQFF. The CDR3 DNA follows: TGTGCCAGCAGCTTAGGCGGCAAGAGCTCCTACAATGAGCAGTTCTTC.

The chain recombines TRBV6-6 with TRBJ2-7, with 9 bases matching TRBD1. Germline V gives CDR1 MNHNY, CDR2 SVGAGI (reference sequence). V shed 1 base and J 5 bases; nucleotides not matched to a gene: 6. The length of the CDR3 is 15 residues. The CDR3 here is CASSYLGQGAHEQYF. CDR3 bases: TGTGCCAGCAGTTACTTGGGACAGGGAGCCCACGAGCAGTACTTC.

CDR3 protein: CASSYRIGEVYEQYV. The CDR3 coding sequence is TGTGCCAGCAGTTACAGGATAGGGGAGGTCTACGAGCAGTACGTC. The chain uses TRBV6-6 and TRBJ2-7, with TRBD2 as a possible D gene (6 bases). The V and J ends lost 2 bases and 3 bases respectively, with 14 bases between them. Per germline, CDR1 MNHNY and CDR2 SVGAGI (reference sequence). The length of the CDR3 is 15 residues.

The chain recombines TRBV7-8 with TRBJ2-5, with D possibly being TRBD1 or TRBD2 (5 bases each). The CDR3 has 16 amino acids. Germline loops: CDR1 SGHVS, CDR2 FQNEAQ. Trimming shortened V by 1 base and J by 2 bases, and 14 bases separated the two germline ends. CDR3 sequence reads: CASSLEPGSLQETQYF. For the CDR3, the DNA is TGTGCCAGCAGCTTAGAACCAGGGAGCTTACAAGAGACCCAGTACTTC.

The chain couples TRBV25-1 to TRBJ1-6, with D possibly matching TRBD1 (5 bases). The V and J ends lost 1 base and 10 bases respectively, with 17 bases between them. The CDR3 contains 16 residues. Germline CDR1 MGHDK, CDR2 SYGVNS. In DNA, the CDR3 is TGTGCCAGCAGTGAATTATCGGGGACTCTACAGTCACCCCTCCACTTT. As protein: CASSELSGTLQSPLHF. The full variable domain, rest sourced from reference TRBV25-1 and TRBJ1-6, is EADIYQTPRYLVIGTGKKITLECSQTMGHDKMYWYQQDPGMELHLIHYSYGVNSTEKGDLSSESTVSRIRTEHFPLTLESARPSHTSQYLCASSELSGTLQSPLHFGNGTRLTVT.

The V gene is TRBV6-5, the J gene TRBJ2-2, with 7 bases that match TRBD2. This CDR3 spans 15 amino acids. J gave up 6 bases and V 5 bases, and 9 bases lay outside the gene matches. Germline V CDR1 and CDR2: MNHEY, SVGAGI. In nucleotides, the CDR3 is TGTGCCAGCAGTACAGCTAGCGGTTTTGCCGGGGAGCTGTTTTTT. Amino acids: CASSTASGFAGELFF.

The V gene is TRBV5-1, the J gene TRBJ2-3; 13 bases line up with TRBD2. Germline CDR1 and CDR2: SGHRS and YFSETQ. V lost 5 bases and J lost 3; bases outside the gene matches: 6. The CDR3 extends over 16 amino acids. CDR3 bases: TGCGCCAGCAGAACCGGGACTAGCGGGACGACAGATACGCAGTATTTT. It encodes CASRTGTSGTTDTQYF.

This chain uses TRBV7-5 with TRBJ2-7; the table's D gene call, TRBD2, was not cross checked with the DNA. TRBV7-5 counts as a pseudogene. The CDR3 has 17 residues. The CDR3 nucleotides are TGTGCCAGAAGCTTTTTTATTGGGAGTAAAAGCTCCTACGAGCAGTACGTC. This translates into CARSFFIGSKSSYEQYV.

This clone has a handful of counts. The CDR3 reads CASSESWDSTYNEQFF. The DNA for the CDR3 is TGTGCCAGCAGTGAATCCTGGGACAGTACCTACAATGAGCAGTTCTTC. This chain uses TRBV25-1 with TRBJ2-1; 7 nucleotides match TRBD1. The CDR3 contains 16 residues. Trimming cost V 1 base and J 2 bases; bases outside gene matches: 5. CDR1 and CDR2 from the germline V gene are MGHDK and SYGVNS.

The chain joins TRBV6-6 to TRBJ2-1, with 8 bases fitting TRBD2. V lost 6 bases, J lost 5 bases, and 9 bases stayed unmatched. CDR1 and CDR2 from the germline V gene are MNHNY and SVGAGI (reference sequence). The CDR3 is 15 amino acids. DNA of the CDR3: TGTGCCAGCAGCCTCGGGACTAGGGGAAACAATGAGCAGTTCTTC. Residues: CASSLGTRGNNEQFF.

Concerning this clone itself: This CDR3 is also generated by other DNA sequences in the sample. The genes are TRBV5-1 and TRBJ2-5, with 9 bases matching TRBD1. The CDR3 length is 16 residues. V lost 5 bases and J lost 4; bases outside the gene matches: 12. The germline V gene encodes CDR1 SGHRS and CDR2 YFSETQ. CDR3: CASRPPQGAGGETQYF. In nucleotides, the CDR3 is TGCGCCAGCAGGCCGCCACAGGGGGCCGGGGGAGAGACCCAGTACTTC.

The chain employs TRBV21-1 and TRBJ2-1; the table gives TRBD2 as D, unverified against the DNA. TRBV21-1 is classified as a pseudogene. The CDR3 is made up of 15 amino acids. The CDR3 here is CASTLCERGAQEQFF. The DNA of the CDR3 is TGTGCCAGCACCCTCTGCGAGCGGGGGGCCCAGGAGCAGTTCTTC.

This chain uses TRBV5-3 with TRBJ2-7, with unresolved D. TRBV5-3 qualifies as an ORF whose function is uncertain. The CDR3 is 12 amino acids. The DNA of the CDR3 is TGTGCCAGCAGCTTGGACGGTTACGAGCAGTACGTC. Amino acids: CASSLDGYEQYV.

The rearrangement links TRBV5-1 to TRBJ2-5, with a tentative D call TRBD1 (5 bases). There are 16 residues in the CDR3. Trimming removed 2 bases at V and 0 bases at J, with 14 bases between. Per germline, CDR1 SGHRS and CDR2 YFSETQ. CDR3 DNA sequence: TGCGCCAGCAGCTTACAGGCCCCAAGGTACCAAGAGACCCAGTACTTC. Translating it yields CASSLQAPRYQETQYF. Looking up the rest from reference TRBV5-1 and TRBJ2-5 gives the full variable domain: KAGVTQTPRYLIKTRGQQVTLSCSPISGHRSVSWYQQTPGQGLQFLFEYFSETQRNKGNFPGRFSGRQFSNSRSEMNVSTLELGDSALYLCASSLQAPRYQETQYFGPGTRLLVL.

Only a few counts were recorded for this clone. For the CDR3, the DNA is TGTGCCAGCAGCGGAGCGGGGGGTCCCACAGATACGCAGTATTTT. This gives the protein CASSGAGGPTDTQYF. V and J are TRBV9 and TRBJ2-3; 9 bases fit TRBD2. There are 15 residues in the CDR3. V was clipped by 3 bases and J by 2 bases; unmatched bases: 4. CDR1 is SGDLS, CDR2 YYNGEE, per germline.

The chain joins TRBV11-2 to TRBJ1-2; D ambiguous. Trimming pared 5 bases from V and 4 bases from J, leaving 20 bases between. The germline CDR1 and CDR2 sequences are SGHAT and FQNNGV. The CDR3 totals 16 residues. In nucleotides, the CDR3 is TGTGCCAGCAGCGTGACTTTAAGCAGAAAGACCTATGGCTACACCTTC. This translates into CASSVTLSRKTYGYTF.

The chain combines TRBV25-1 with TRBJ1-2; 8 bases match TRBD1. CDR1 and CDR2 (germline): MGHDK, SYGVNS. J was trimmed by 13 bases and V by 8 bases; bases with no gene match: 9. The CDR3 sequence is 11 residues long. CDR3 protein: CASDGQGFTTF. The CDR3 region has the DNA TGTGCCAGCGACGGACAGGGCTTTACCACCTTC.

This rearrangement joins TRBV4-1 to TRBJ1-1; no reliable D call. CDR3 length: 14 residues. Per germline, CDR1 MGHRA and CDR2 YSYEKL. The V end lost 2 bases, the J end lost 5 bases, and 12 bases lay between the germline ends. The CDR3 DNA reads as TGCGCCAGCAGCCAAATACAAGGTTCGACTGAAGCTTTCTTT. The encoded protein is CASSQIQGSTEAFF.